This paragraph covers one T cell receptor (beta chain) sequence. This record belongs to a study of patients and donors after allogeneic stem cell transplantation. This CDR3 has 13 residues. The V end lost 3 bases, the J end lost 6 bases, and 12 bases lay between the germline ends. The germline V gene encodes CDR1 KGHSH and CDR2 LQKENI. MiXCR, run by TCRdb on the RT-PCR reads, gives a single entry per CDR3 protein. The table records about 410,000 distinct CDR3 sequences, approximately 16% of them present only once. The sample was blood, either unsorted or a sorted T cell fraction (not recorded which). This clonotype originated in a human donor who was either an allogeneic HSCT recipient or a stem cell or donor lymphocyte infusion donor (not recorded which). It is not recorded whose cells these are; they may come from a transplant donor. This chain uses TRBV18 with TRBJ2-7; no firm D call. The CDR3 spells CASSPRSRSEQYF. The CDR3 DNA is TGTGCCAGCTCACCCCGGTCGCGAAGCGAGCAGTACTTC.